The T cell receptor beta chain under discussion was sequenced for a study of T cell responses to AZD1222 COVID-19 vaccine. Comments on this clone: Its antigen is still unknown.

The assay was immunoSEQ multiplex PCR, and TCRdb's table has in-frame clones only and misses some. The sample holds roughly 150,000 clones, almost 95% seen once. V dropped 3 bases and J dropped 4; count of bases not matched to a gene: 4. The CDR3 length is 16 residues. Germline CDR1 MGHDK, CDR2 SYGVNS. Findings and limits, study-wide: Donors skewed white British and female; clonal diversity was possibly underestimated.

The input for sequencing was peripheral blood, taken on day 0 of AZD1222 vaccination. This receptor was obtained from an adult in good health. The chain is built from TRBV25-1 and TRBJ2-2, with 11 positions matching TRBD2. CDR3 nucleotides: TGTGCCAGCAGTGATCCTAGCGGGGGGCCCACCGGGGAGCTGTTTTTT. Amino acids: CASSDPSGGPTGELFF.